This T cell receptor beta chain comes out of a study of blood T cell repertoires in COVID-19. Study-wide context: The study drew acute and convalescent COVID-19 samples from the United States, Italy and Spain. Nucleic acid was either cDNA or gDNA, and it came from T cells, B-cell-depleted T cells, or PBMCs.

In the original analysis: Reference gene primer amplification gave nucleated cell count estimates. Produced via immunoSEQ multiplex PCR; TCRdb's table is partial and in-frame only. That table is the source of V, J and clone size, and D and trimming were worked out from the DNA. The table shows under 50,000 clones, with roughly four fifths occurring only once. The germline CDR1 and CDR2 sequences are GTSNPN and SVGIG (reference sequence). The V and J ends lost 8 bases and 9 bases, in that order; junction bases with no gene match: 4. CDR3 length equals 12 residues. This clonotype was obtained from a man aged 35-49 years with acute or convalescent COVID-19. Sequences were obtained from peripheral blood. The chain combines TRBV30 with TRBJ1-6; 10 positions agree with TRBD1. CDR3 amino acids: CARWDRGSPLHF. The DNA of the CDR3 is TGTGCCCGTTGGGACAGGGGTTCACCCCTCCACTTT.